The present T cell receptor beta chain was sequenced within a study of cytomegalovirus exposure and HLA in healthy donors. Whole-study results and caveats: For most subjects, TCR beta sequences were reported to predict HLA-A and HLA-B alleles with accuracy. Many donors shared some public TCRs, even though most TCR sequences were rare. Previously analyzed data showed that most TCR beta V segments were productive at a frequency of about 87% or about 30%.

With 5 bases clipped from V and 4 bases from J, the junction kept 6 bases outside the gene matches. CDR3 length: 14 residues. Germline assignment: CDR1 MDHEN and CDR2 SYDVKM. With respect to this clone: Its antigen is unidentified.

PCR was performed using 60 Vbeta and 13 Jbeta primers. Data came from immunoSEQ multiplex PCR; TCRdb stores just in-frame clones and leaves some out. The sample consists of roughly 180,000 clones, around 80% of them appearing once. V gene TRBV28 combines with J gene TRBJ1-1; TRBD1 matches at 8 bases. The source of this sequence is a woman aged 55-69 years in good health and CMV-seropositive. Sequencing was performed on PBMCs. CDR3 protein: CASSPSDRATEAFF. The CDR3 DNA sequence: TGTGCCAGCAGTCCCTCGGACAGGGCCACTGAAGCTTTCTTT.